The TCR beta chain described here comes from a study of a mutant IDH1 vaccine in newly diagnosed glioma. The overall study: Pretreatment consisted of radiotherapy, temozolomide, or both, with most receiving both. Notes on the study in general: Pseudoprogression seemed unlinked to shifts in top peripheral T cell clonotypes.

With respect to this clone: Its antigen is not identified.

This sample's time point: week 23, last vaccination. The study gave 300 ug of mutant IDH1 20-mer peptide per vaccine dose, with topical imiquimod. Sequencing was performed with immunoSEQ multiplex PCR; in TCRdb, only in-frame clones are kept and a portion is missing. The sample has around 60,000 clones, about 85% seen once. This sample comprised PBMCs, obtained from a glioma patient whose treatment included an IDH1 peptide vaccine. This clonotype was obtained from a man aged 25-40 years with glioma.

CDR3 nucleotide sequence: TGTGCCACCAGCAGCCAACAGGGCTGGCAGCCCCAGCATTTT. Its translation: CATSSQQGWQPQHF. The chain links TRBV15 to TRBJ1-5, with a tentative D call TRBD1 (6 bases). V dropped 3 bases and J dropped 7 bases, with 13 bases sitting between them. The CDR3 spans 14 residues. CDR1 and CDR2 (germline): LNHNV, YYDKDF (reference sequence).